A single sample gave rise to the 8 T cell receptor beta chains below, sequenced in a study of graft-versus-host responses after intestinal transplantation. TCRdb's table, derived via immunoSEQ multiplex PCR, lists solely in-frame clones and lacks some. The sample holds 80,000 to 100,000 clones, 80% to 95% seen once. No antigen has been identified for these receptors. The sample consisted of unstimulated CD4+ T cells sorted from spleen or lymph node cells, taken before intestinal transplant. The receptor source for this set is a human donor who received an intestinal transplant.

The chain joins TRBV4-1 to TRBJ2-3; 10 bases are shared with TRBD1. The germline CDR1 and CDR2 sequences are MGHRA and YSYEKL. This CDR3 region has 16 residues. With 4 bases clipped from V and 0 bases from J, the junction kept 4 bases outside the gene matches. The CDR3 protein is CASSPGTGVSTDTQYF. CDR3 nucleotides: TGCGCCAGCAGCCCGGGGACAGGGGTTAGCACAGATACGCAGTATTTT.

CDR3 loop: CASSQEAGLAGRGETQYF. Here the CDR3 DNA reads TGTGCCAGCAGCCAAGAAGCAGGACTAGCGGGACGAGGGGAGACCCAGTACTTC. This rearrangement joins TRBV14 to TRBJ2-5; TRBD2 matches 12 bases. CDR3 length: 18 residues. Germline trimming cut 0 bases from V and 5 bases from J; bases unmatched to any gene: 10. Per germline, CDR1 SGHDN and CDR2 FVKESK.

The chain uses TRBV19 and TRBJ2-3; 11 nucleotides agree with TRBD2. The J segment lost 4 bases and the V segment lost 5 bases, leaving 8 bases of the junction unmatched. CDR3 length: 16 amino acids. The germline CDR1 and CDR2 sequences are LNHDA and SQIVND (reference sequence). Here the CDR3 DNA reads TGTGCCAGTAGTCTCGGAACTAGCGGGGGCTCAGATACGCAGTATTTT. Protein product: CASSLGTSGGSDTQYF. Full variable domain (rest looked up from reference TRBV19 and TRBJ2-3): DGGITQSPKYLFRKEGQNVTLSCEQNLNHDAMYWYRQDPGQGLRLIYYSQIVNDFQKGDIAEGYSVSREKKESFPLTVTSAQKNPTAFYLCASSLGTSGGSDTQYFGPGTRLTVL.

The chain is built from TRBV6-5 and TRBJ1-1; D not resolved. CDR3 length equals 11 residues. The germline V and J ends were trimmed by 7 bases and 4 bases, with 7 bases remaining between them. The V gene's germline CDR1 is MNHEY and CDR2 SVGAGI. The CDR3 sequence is CASNSGTEAFF. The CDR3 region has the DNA TGTGCCAGCAATTCGGGCACTGAAGCTTTCTTT.

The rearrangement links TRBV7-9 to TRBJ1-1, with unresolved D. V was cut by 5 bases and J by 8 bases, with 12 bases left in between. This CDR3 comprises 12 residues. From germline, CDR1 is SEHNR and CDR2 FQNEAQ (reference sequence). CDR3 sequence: CASSNYQPEAFF. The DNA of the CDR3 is TGTGCCAGCAGCAACTACCAACCCGAAGCTTTCTTT.

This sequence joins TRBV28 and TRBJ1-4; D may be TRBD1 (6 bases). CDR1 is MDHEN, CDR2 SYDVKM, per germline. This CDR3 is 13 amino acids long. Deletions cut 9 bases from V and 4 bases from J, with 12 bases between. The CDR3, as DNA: TGTGCCAGTAAAAGGGGGTTTAATGAAAAACTGTTTTTT. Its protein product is CASKRGFNEKLFF.

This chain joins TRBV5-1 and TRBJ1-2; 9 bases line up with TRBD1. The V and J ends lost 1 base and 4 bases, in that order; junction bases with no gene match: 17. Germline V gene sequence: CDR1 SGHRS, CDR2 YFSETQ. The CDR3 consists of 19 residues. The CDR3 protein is CASSLPPPGTGQNAYGYTF. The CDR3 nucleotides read TGCGCCAGCAGCTTGCCCCCCCCCGGGACAGGGCAGAATGCCTATGGCTACACCTTC.

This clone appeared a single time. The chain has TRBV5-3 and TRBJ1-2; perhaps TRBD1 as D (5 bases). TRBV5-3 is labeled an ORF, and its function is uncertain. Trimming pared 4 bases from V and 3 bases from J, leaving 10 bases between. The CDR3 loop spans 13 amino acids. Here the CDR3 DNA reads TGTGCCAGAAGCCCCGACAGAGACTATGGCTACACCTTC. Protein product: CARSPDRDYGYTF.